Described below is a single TCR beta chain sequence and its context. The target antigen is unknown. Vbeta (60) and Jbeta (13) primers were used in the PCR. Produced via immunoSEQ multiplex PCR; TCRdb's table is partial and in-frame only. The table records approximately 130,000 clones, about 80% of them present only once. This CDR3 is 14 amino acids long. Trimming at V came to 11 bases and at J to 8 bases, leaving 12 bases not matched to a gene. From germline, CDR1 is MNHNS and CDR2 SASEGT. The data belong to a study of cytomegalovirus exposure and HLA in healthy donors. Broader study findings: In a later analysis, at a false discovery rate of 0.05, 17,000 or so TCR beta sequences were associated with HLA alleles.

The chain is built from TRBV6-1 and TRBJ2-1; TRBD1 matches 10 bases. Sequencing used PBMCs. This TCR came from a man between 45 and 60 years old in good health and CMV-seronegative. The CDR3 loop reads CALSSGTGAYEQFF. CDR3 in DNA: TGTGCCCTAAGTTCCGGGACAGGGGCCTATGAGCAGTTCTTC.